Listed here are 23 T cell receptor beta chains from one sample, sequenced in a study of blood T cell repertoires in COVID-19. Clones were sequenced by immunoSEQ multiplex PCR, and TCRdb holds only the in-frame ones, with some missing. Among around 50,000 clones, around 87% were seen once, and the ten largest hold roughly 8%. Sequencing input: peripheral blood. The receptors here all came from a man aged 50-59 years with active COVID-19.

This rearrangement joins TRBV6-4 to TRBJ1-3; tentative D call: TRBD1 (6 bases). V was cut by 6 bases and J by 3 bases, with 15 bases left in between. Germline V gene lookup returns CDR1 MRHNA and CDR2 SNTAGT. The CDR3 runs 15 residues. The CDR3 DNA follows: TGTGCCAGCAGACATATTCAGGGGTTTGGAAACACCATATATTTT. Its translation is CASRHIQGFGNTIYF.

This clone was observed once. The chain employs TRBV28 and TRBJ2-3; D gene unclear. The V gene lost 5 bases and the J gene lost 0 bases, with 12 bases spanning the gap. This CDR3 spans 15 amino acids. Germline lookup yields CDR1 MDHEN and CDR2 SYDVKM. The CDR3 is CASSTQSTSTDTQYF. CDR3 sequence (DNA): TGTGCCAGCAGTACACAGTCCACTAGCACAGATACGCAGTATTTT.

The chain links TRBV7-2 to TRBJ2-7; 8 bases are a match to TRBD1. With 5 bases clipped from V and 7 bases from J, the junction kept 10 bases outside the gene matches. Germline V gene data show CDR1 as SGHTA and CDR2 as FQGNSA. The CDR3 runs to 14 residues. CDR3 bases: TGTGCCAGCAGCCCAGGGGGCACTACTGGGGAGCAGTACTTC. Its protein product is CASSPGGTTGEQYF.

V and J are TRBV7-3 and TRBJ2-1; TRBD2 aligns across 9 bases. This CDR3 contains 18 residues. CDR1 and CDR2 (germline): SGHTA, FQGTGA. Trimming cost V 0 bases and J 1 base; bases outside gene matches: 7. DNA of the CDR3: TGTGCCAGCAGCTTAACTAGCGGGAGAGGCTTGTCCTACAATGAGCAGTTCTTC. Its protein product is CASSLTSGRGLSYNEQFF. Full variable domain (outside the CDR3, taken from reference TRBV7-3 and TRBJ2-1): GAGVSQTPSNKVTEKGKYVELRCDPISGHTALYWYRQSLGQGPEFLIYFQGTGAADDSGLPNDRFFAVRPEGSVSTLKIQRTERGDSAVYLCASSLTSGRGLSYNEQFFGPGTRLTVL.

The chain recombines TRBV11-2 with TRBJ2-1, with D perhaps matching TRBD1 (5 bases). Germline-derived CDR1 and CDR2 are SGHAT and FQNNGV. Deletions cut 3 bases from V and 5 bases from J, with 5 bases between. The CDR3 is 12 residues long. As DNA, the CDR3 is TGTGCCAGCAGCTTGACAGACAATGAGCAGTTCTTC. Residues: CASSLTDNEQFF.

This clone occurred a few times. The chain is built from TRBV6-5 and TRBJ1-1, with D perhaps TRBD1 (6 bases). With 6 bases removed from V and 1 base from J, the gap between germline ends came to 15 bases. This CDR3 has 15 residues. Germline assignment: CDR1 MNHEY and CDR2 SVGAGI. The CDR3 DNA follows: TGTGCCAGCAGGAGATTGGGACAAAAGAACACTGAAGCTTTCTTT. It translates to CASRRLGQKNTEAFF.

This rearrangement joins TRBV6-4 to TRBJ2-7, with 9 positions matching TRBD1. CDR3 length equals 18 residues. V lost 0 bases and J lost 4; bases outside the gene matches: 13. CDR1 is MRHNA, CDR2 SNTAGT, per germline. The CDR3 DNA sequence: TGTGCCAGCAGTGACTCGTTAGGTAAGGGACAGGGTCTGTACGAGCAGTACTTC. Translating gives CASSDSLGKGQGLYEQYF.

The chain has TRBV5-4 and TRBJ1-2; D is ambiguous. CDR1 and CDR2 from the germline V gene are SGHNT and YYREEE (reference sequence). V lost 3 bases and J lost 6, with 15 bases in between. The CDR3 has 14 amino acids. The CDR3 DNA reads TGTGCCAGCAGCTCATCGACAAGTTTAAATGGCTACACCTTC. As protein: CASSSSTSLNGYTF.

This clone has more than one count but fewer than ten. The rearrangement links TRBV7-3 to TRBJ1-2, with D possibly matching TRBD1 (5 bases). Germline lookup yields CDR1 SGHTA and CDR2 FQGTGA. Deletions cut 7 bases from V and 8 bases from J, with 23 bases between. The CDR3 spans 15 residues. The CDR3 protein is CASTEWRGASMGYTF. DNA of the CDR3: TGTGCCAGCACCGAATGGAGGGGCGCATCTATGGGCTACACCTTC.

The chain combines TRBV11-2 with TRBJ2-3, with TRBD1 matching 12 bases. Per germline, CDR1 SGHAT and CDR2 FQNNGV. V trimming: 0 bases; J trimming: 8 bases; junction bases outside the gene matches: 6. The CDR3 consists of 16 residues. CDR3 in amino acids: CASSLEGTGGAGTQYF. DNA for the CDR3: TGTGCCAGCAGCTTAGAAGGGACAGGGGGCGCGGGTACGCAGTATTTT.

This rearrangement joins TRBV2 to TRBJ2-7, with TRBD2 as a possible D gene (6 bases). This CDR3 spans 13 amino acids. Trimming removed 6 bases at V and 2 bases at J, with 11 bases between. CDR1 and CDR2 (germline): SNHLY, FYNNEI. The CDR3 DNA follows: TGTGCCAGCAGGCGGGACCTAACCTACGAGCAGTACTTC. This translates into CASRRDLTYEQYF.

This clone has only one observation. V usage is TRBV5-1 and J usage is TRBJ2-5; a weak D match, TRBD2 (5 bases). Trimming left V 2 bases short and J 5 bases short, with 16 bases between. Per the germline V gene, CDR1 is SGHRS and CDR2 is YFSETQ. This CDR3 has 15 amino acids. CDR3 DNA: TGCGCCAGCAGCTTCCCGAGAGGTGGCGGGGAGACCCAGTACTTC. Translated: CASSFPRGGGETQYF.

V usage is TRBV5-6 and J usage is TRBJ1-6; D possibly corresponds to TRBD1 (6 bases). This CDR3 has 14 amino acids. Germline assignment: CDR1 SGHDT and CDR2 YYEEEE. V dropped 4 bases and J dropped 10 bases, with 15 bases sitting between them. CDR3 in amino acids: CASSPIQGGSPLHF. Written as DNA, the CDR3 is TGTGCCAGCAGCCCGATACAGGGCGGGTCACCCCTCCACTTT.

This sequence joins TRBV5-1 and TRBJ2-2; 8 positions agree with TRBD2. J gave up 4 bases and V 5 bases, and 7 bases lay outside the gene matches. Germline lookup yields CDR1 SGHRS and CDR2 YFSETQ. This CDR3 contains 15 residues. For the CDR3, the DNA is TGCGCCAGCAGTCGTAGCGGGGATCCCACCGGGGAGCTGTTTTTT. Encoded protein: CASSRSGDPTGELFF.

This clone showed up just a few times. Germline is not matched at one junction end, which may reflect a read error. This sequence joins TRBV12-3 or TRBV12-4 and TRBJ2-7; TRBD1 is a possible D gene (6 bases). This CDR3 comprises 13 residues. The CDR3 is CASSLAMDSEQYF. CDR3 nucleotides: TGTGCCAGCAGCTTAGCGATGGACAGCGAGCAGTACTTC.

The J gene is TRBJ1-5, the V gene TRBV27, with 7 bases that match TRBD1. This CDR3 spans 15 amino acids. The trim removed 6 bases at V and 0 bases at J, leaving 5 bases unmatched. Germline loops: CDR1 MNHEY, CDR2 SMNVEV (reference sequence). CDR3: CASRRTGHSNQPQHF. DNA of the CDR3: TGTGCCAGCAGACGGACAGGTCATAGCAATCAGCCCCAGCATTTT.

The chain has TRBV21-1 and TRBJ2-1; the table gives TRBD2 as D, unverified against the DNA. TRBV21-1 is designated a pseudogene. The CDR3 is 17 amino acids. The CDR3 spells CASNHRTSVPYNDEQFF. CDR3 coding DNA: TGTGCCAGCAACCATAGGACTAGCGTACCTTACAACGATGAGCAGTTCTTC.

The V gene is TRBV10-3, the J gene TRBJ1-1, with 9 bases lining up with TRBD1. Germline assignment: CDR1 ENHRY and CDR2 SYGVKD. V lost 2 bases and J lost 4; bases outside the gene matches: 5. CDR3 size: 15 residues. The CDR3 protein is CAISEDPGQGTEAFF. The CDR3 DNA reads as TGTGCCATCAGTGAGGACCCGGGACAGGGCACTGAAGCTTTCTTT.

The chain employs TRBV19 and TRBJ2-7; 9 bases map to TRBD1. The CDR3 extends over 14 amino acids. The germline V gene has CDR1 LNHDA and CDR2 SQIVND (reference sequence). V lost 4 bases to trimming and J lost 6 bases; unmatched junction nucleotides: 7. CDR3 sequence reads: CASSTPGQGVEQYF. For the CDR3, the DNA is TGTGCCAGTAGTACCCCGGGACAGGGTGTCGAGCAGTACTTC.

V and J are TRBV9 and TRBJ1-6; D call uncertain. Germline V gene data show CDR1 as SGDLS and CDR2 as YYNGEE. V was pared by 0 bases and J by 10 bases, with 8 bases between. The CDR3 consists of 13 residues. The DNA for the CDR3 is TGTGCCAGCAGCGTAGTTTCGGGGTCACCCCTCCACTTT. It codes for CASSVVSGSPLHF.

The chain employs TRBV4-1 and TRBJ1-5; 8 nucleotides match TRBD1. The CDR3 totals 15 residues. V lost 4 bases to trimming and J lost 3 bases; unmatched junction nucleotides: 5. Germline V gene data show CDR1 as MGHRA and CDR2 as YSYEKL. CDR3 DNA: TGCGCCAGCAGCCCTCCGACAGGGGACAATCAGCCCCAGCATTTT. Its protein is CASSPPTGDNQPQHF.

The chain joins TRBV5-1 to TRBJ1-2, with 9 bases matching TRBD1. The length of the CDR3 is 15 residues. Germline V gene lookup returns CDR1 SGHRS and CDR2 YFSETQ. V was clipped by 4 bases and J by 5 bases; unmatched bases: 9. CDR3 region: CASSPGPGQGYGYTF. CDR3 DNA: TGCGCCAGCAGCCCGGGTCCGGGACAGGGTTATGGCTACACCTTC.

This sequence joins TRBV19 and TRBJ1-3; no reliable D call. V gave up 3 bases and J gave up 1 base, with 10 bases separating them. CDR1 is LNHDA, CDR2 SQIVND, per germline (reference sequence). The CDR3 is 15 residues long. In nucleotides, the CDR3 is TGTGCCAGTAGTATCTTAGCGGGTTCTGGAAACACCATATATTTT. This gives the protein CASSILAGSGNTIYF.